The 21 T cell receptor beta chains below were found in one sample sequenced in a study of post-analysis software for immune sequencing data. Prepared libraries of TCR beta cDNA carried unique molecular identifiers. TCRdb independently ran MiXCR on the PCR reads; one entry per CDR3 protein. The sample holds hundreds of thousands of distinct CDR3 sequences, around a third seen once. For these receptors, no antigen is known. Regarding the study as a whole: Higher frequency in patients than in controls was seen for roughly five TRBV segments, with TRBV5-6, TRBV5-1 and TRBV20-1 among them.

Input material: blood. The receptors come from a girl under 18 with multiple sclerosis.

The chain carries TRBV11-2 and TRBJ1-2; 8 bases agree with TRBD1. The CDR3 covers 14 residues. V dropped 5 bases and J dropped 3; count of bases not matched to a gene: 5. CDR1 is SGHAT and CDR2 is FQNNGV in the germline V gene. The CDR3 DNA sequence: TGTGCCAGCAGCCCCACAGGGGGGTACTATGGCTACACCTTC. Translating it yields CASSPTGGYYGYTF.

This chain links TRBV12-3 or TRBV12-4 with TRBJ2-7; possibly TRBD2 for D (6 bases). Deletions cut 4 bases from V and 3 bases from J, with 16 bases between. The CDR3 sequence is 15 residues long. CDR3 sequence: CASSSPGRGFYEQYF. The CDR3 nucleotides read TGTGCCAGCAGTTCCCCCGGGAGAGGTTTCTACGAGCAGTACTTC.

J is TRBJ2-1 and V is TRBV5-1; 8 positions agree with TRBD1. The CDR3 sequence is 15 residues long. Germline V gene sequence: CDR1 SGHRS, CDR2 YFSETQ. V gave up 4 bases and J gave up 2 bases; unmatched junction bases: 5. Here the CDR3 reads CASSPGTGPYNEQFF. Written as DNA, the CDR3 is TGCGCCAGCAGCCCAGGGACAGGACCCTACAATGAGCAGTTCTTC. Full variable domain (missing parts from reference TRBV5-1 and TRBJ2-1): KAGVTQTPRYLIKTRGQQVTLSCSPISGHRSVSWYQQTPGQGLQFLFEYFSETQRNKGNFPGRFSGRQFSNSRSEMNVSTLELGDSALYLCASSPGTGPYNEQFFGPGTRLTVL.

This clonotype has just a few counts. The chain couples TRBV12-3 or TRBV12-4 to TRBJ1-1, with D perhaps matching TRBD1 (5 bases). The CDR3 has 14 residues. V was cut by 6 bases and J by 5 bases, with 16 bases left in between. CDR3 nucleotide sequence: TGTGCCAGCAGGCTCAGGCAGGGAGGGACTGAAGCTTTCTTT. As protein: CASRLRQGGTEAFF.

There are a few counts of this clonotype. J is TRBJ2-7 and V is TRBV12-3 or TRBV12-4, with TRBD2 matching 10 bases. The CDR3 sequence is 16 residues long. Trimming cost V 1 base and J 4 bases; bases outside gene matches: 7. CDR3 DNA sequence: TGTGCCAGCAGTTTAGGAAGAGCGGGGGGGAGATACGAGCAGTACTTC. This encodes CASSLGRAGGRYEQYF.

This clonotype was observed a few times. This chain joins TRBV6-5 and TRBJ2-5; D remains ambiguous. The last part of the DNA fits TRBJ2-7 better; the J call may be wrong. The germline gives CDR1 MNHEY, CDR2 SVGAGI. This CDR3 has 13 residues. CDR3 protein: CASSYSWGSEQYF. Written as DNA, the CDR3 is TGTGCCAGCAGTTACTCGTGGGGTAGCGAGCAGTACTTC.

The V and J genes are TRBV5-1 and TRBJ2-1, with 10 bases lining up with TRBD2. The trim removed 6 bases at V and 6 bases at J, leaving 12 bases unmatched. The CDR3 loop spans 16 amino acids. Germline CDR1 and CDR2: SGHRS and YFSETQ. The CDR3 DNA is TGCGCCAGCAATCCAGCGGGGGGGGGCAGTGGCAATGAGCAGTTCTTC. Translation: CASNPAGGGSGNEQFF.

This clonotype has just a few counts. J is TRBJ2-3 and V is TRBV27; the D gene could be TRBD1 or TRBD2 (5 bases each). The CDR3 is 17 amino acids. CDR1 and CDR2 from the germline V gene are MNHEY and SMNVEV (reference sequence). Trimming took off 5 bases at V and 0 bases at J, with 18 bases between the two ends. The CDR3 spells CASSPTGRKSSTDTQYF. CDR3 coding DNA: TGTGCCAGCAGTCCCACGGGACGCAAATCTAGCACAGATACGCAGTATTTT.

Concerning this clonotype: Its ends do not fully match the called genes, so a read error is possible. The chain has TRBV20-1 and TRBJ2-3; 9 bases line up with TRBD2. Germline V CDR1 and CDR2: DFQATT, SNEGSKA (reference sequence). This CDR3 has 15 residues. The CDR3 here is CSAELPGLATDTKYF. CDR3 nucleotides: TGCAGTGCCGAACTTCCGGGACTAGCAACAGATACGAAGTATTTT.

CDR3 bases: TGTGCCAGCAGGGGGGACAGGGGGGCCTACGAGCAGTACTTC. Translated: CASRGDRGAYEQYF. The chain recombines TRBV6-1 with TRBJ2-7, with 11 bases aligning to TRBD1. The CDR3 consists of 14 residues. V lost 6 bases and J lost 2; bases outside the gene matches: 3. CDR1 MNHNS and CDR2 SASEGT come from the germline V gene.

This clonotype turned up a few times. The chain uses TRBV6-6 and TRBJ2-7, with a weak D call TRBD1 (5 bases). Germline assignment: CDR1 MNHNY and CDR2 SVGAGI (reference sequence). V lost 4 bases, J lost 2 bases, and 15 bases lay in between. The CDR3 extends over 15 amino acids. The CDR3 reads CASSSPGRGTYEQYF. The CDR3, as DNA: TGTGCCAGCAGTTCCCCCGGTAGGGGTACCTACGAGCAGTACTTC.

CDR3 residues: CSARVAGLNYGYTF. CDR3 bases: TGCAGTGCTAGAGTTGCGGGACTGAACTATGGCTACACCTTC. This rearrangement joins TRBV20-1 to TRBJ1-2; D may be TRBD1 (5 bases). The CDR3 runs to 14 residues. With 1 base removed from V and 2 bases from J, the gap between germline ends came to 11 bases. The germline CDR1 and CDR2 sequences are DFQATT and SNEGSKA (reference sequence).

The chain links TRBV12-3 or TRBV12-4 to TRBJ1-1, with 9 bases that match TRBD1. The CDR3 is 14 amino acids. The trim removed 7 bases at V and 3 bases at J, leaving 6 bases unmatched. CDR3 bases: TGTGCCAGCACCCGCCGGGACAGGGACACTGAAGCTTTCTTT. Its protein is CASTRRDRDTEAFF.

Concerning this clonotype itself: The junction departs from the called germline gene at one end, perhaps through a read error. The chain has TRBV6-5 and TRBJ2-1; 8 nucleotides line up with TRBD1. Germline-derived CDR1 and CDR2 are MNHEY and SVGAGI. This CDR3 has 16 residues. The CDR3 reads CASSSEQGGPYNGQFF. The DNA of the CDR3 is TGTGCCAGCAGTTCGGAACAGGGGGGACCCTACAATGGGCAGTTCTTC.

CDR3 DNA sequence: TGTGCCACCAGAGCTCTACAGGGGAAGCTCTATGGCTACACCTTC. It specifies CATRALQGKLYGYTF. V and J are TRBV15 and TRBJ1-2, with 7 bases matching TRBD1. After removal of 6 bases from V and 4 bases from J, the junction contained 11 bases not matched to a gene. Germline lookup yields CDR1 LNHNV and CDR2 YYDKDF (reference sequence). CDR3 length equals 15 residues.

This clonotype was seen many times. The chain recombines TRBV7-2 with TRBJ2-7; tentative D call: TRBD2 (7 bases). The CDR3 loop spans 15 amino acids. The V gene's germline CDR1 is SGHTA and CDR2 FQGNSA. V dropped 5 bases and J dropped 1 base, with 15 bases sitting between them. CDR3 DNA: TGTGCCAGCAGCCGCGGCGGGGGCCTTTCCTACGAGCAGTACTTC. Translation gives CASSRGGGLSYEQYF.

CDR3 loop: CASSWSLGVKSYEQYF. Here the CDR3 DNA reads TGTGCCAGCAGTTGGTCTCTCGGGGTTAAGTCCTACGAGCAGTACTTC. This chain connects TRBV27 to TRBJ2-7, with TRBD2 as a possible D gene (5 bases). Per the germline V gene, CDR1 is MNHEY and CDR2 is SMNVEV (reference sequence). V shed 4 bases and J shed 1 base, with 17 bases lying between them. The CDR3 sequence is 16 residues long.

The chain employs TRBV10-3 and TRBJ2-3, with D perhaps TRBD2 (6 bases). The V gene lost 4 bases and the J gene lost 0 bases, with 14 bases spanning the gap. The CDR3 length is 16 residues. Per germline, CDR1 ENHRY and CDR2 SYGVKD. For the CDR3, the DNA is TGTGCCATCAGTGGGTCGGCGGGGCTTAGCACAGATACGCAGTATTTT. The encoded protein is CAISGSAGLSTDTQYF.

This clonotype turned up a few times. V gene TRBV7-6 combines with J gene TRBJ2-3; D gene uncertain. CDR1 and CDR2 (germline): SGHVS, FNYEAQ. This CDR3 is 14 amino acids long. V was clipped by 4 bases and J by 1 base, with 9 bases between them. The CDR3 loop is CASSSTTRTDTQYF. The CDR3, as DNA: TGTGCCAGCAGCTCAACGACTCGCACAGATACGCAGTATTTT. Combining the CDR3 with reference TRBV7-6 and TRBJ2-3 gives the whole variable domain GAGVSQSPRYKVTKRGQDVALRCDPISGHVSLYWYRQALGQGPEFLTYFNYEAQQDKSGLPNDRFSAERPEGSISTLTIQRTEQRDSAMYRCASSSTTRTDTQYFGPGTRLTVL.

This chain joins TRBV20-1 and TRBJ2-1; 10 bases agree with TRBD2. The V and J ends lost 1 base and 4 bases, in that order; junction bases with no gene match: 7. Germline lookup yields CDR1 DFQATT and CDR2 SNEGSKA (reference sequence). This CDR3 region has 16 residues. The chain's CDR3 is CSARVQGLAPYNEQFF. CDR3 nucleotide sequence: TGCAGTGCTAGAGTGCAGGGACTAGCGCCTTACAATGAGCAGTTCTTC.

This clonotype was seen just once. The chain is built from TRBV20-1 and TRBJ2-3; a weak D match, TRBD2 (5 bases). In germline, CDR1 is DFQATT, CDR2 SNEGSKA (reference sequence). V was trimmed by 5 bases and J by 4 bases, leaving 19 bases between them. The CDR3 sequence is 15 residues long. CDR3 sequence (DNA): TGCAGTGCTCTACCGCGCGTCCGCGGGCCAGATACGCAGTATTTT. This encodes CSALPRVRGPDTQYF.